Given below is one T cell receptor (beta chain) in context. The CDR3 is 11 residues long. The germline gives CDR1 ENHRY, CDR2 SYGVKD. The ends were cut back, 10 bases at V and 6 bases at J, with 12 bases in the middle. The data belong to a study of spatial heterogeneity in lung cancer. Study summary: The donors were fewer than 80 patients with non-small cell lung cancer that was early-stage and untreated. About 2 years after resection was the median timing of the follow-up PBMC samples, which were sequenced when available.

Each TCR cDNA molecule carried a unique molecular identifier. TCRdb re-called the 5' RACE reads through MiXCR, storing one row per CDR3 protein. The data contain under 150,000 distinct CDR3 sequences, about 12% of them singletons. Time point here: blood at routine non-recurrence follow-up after resection. No cell sorting; template was whole RNA from tumor, lung tissue or PBMC. The chain employs TRBV10-3 and TRBJ1-2; D possibly corresponds to TRBD1 (6 bases). This clonotype originated in a male donor with early-stage non-small cell lung cancer. The input for sequencing was PBMCs, taken at follow-up. CDR3 in amino acids: CATDSGDGYTF. The CDR3 nucleotides read TGTGCCACCGACTCAGGGGATGGCTACACCTTC.